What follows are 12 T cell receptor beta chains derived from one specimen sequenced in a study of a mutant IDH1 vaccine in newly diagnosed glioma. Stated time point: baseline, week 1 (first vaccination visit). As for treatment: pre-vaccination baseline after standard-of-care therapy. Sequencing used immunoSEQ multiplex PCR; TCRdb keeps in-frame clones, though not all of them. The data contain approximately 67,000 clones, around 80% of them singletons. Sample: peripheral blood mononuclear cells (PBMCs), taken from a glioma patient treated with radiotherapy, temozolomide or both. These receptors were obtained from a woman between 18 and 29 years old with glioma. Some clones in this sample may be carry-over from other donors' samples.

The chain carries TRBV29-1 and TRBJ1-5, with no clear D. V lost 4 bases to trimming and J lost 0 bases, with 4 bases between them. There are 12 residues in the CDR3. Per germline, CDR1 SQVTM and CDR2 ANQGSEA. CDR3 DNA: TGCAGCGTTGGAAATAGCAATCAGCCCCAGCATTTT. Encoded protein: CSVGNSNQPQHF. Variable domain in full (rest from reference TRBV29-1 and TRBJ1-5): SAVISQKPSRDICQRGTSLTIQCQVDSQVTMMFWYRQQPGQSLTLIATANQGSEATYESGFVIDKFPISRPNLTFSTLTVSNMSPEDSSIYLCSVGNSNQPQHFGDGTRLSIL.

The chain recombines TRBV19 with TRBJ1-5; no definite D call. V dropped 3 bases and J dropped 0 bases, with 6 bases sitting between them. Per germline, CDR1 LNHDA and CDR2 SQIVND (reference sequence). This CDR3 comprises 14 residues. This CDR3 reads CASSIADSNQPQHF. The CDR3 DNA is TGTGCCAGTAGTATCGCGGATAGCAATCAGCCCCAGCATTTT.

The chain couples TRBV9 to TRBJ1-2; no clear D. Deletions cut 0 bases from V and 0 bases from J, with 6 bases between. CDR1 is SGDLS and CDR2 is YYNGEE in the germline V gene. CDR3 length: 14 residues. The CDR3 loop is CASSVDGTNYGYTF. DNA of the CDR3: TGTGCCAGCAGCGTAGATGGGACTAACTATGGCTACACCTTC.

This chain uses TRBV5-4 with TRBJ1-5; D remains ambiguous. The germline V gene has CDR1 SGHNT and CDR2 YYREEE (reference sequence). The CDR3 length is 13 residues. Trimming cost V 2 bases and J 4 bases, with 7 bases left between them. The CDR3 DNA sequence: TGTGCCAGCAGCTTCGACGGGAATCAGCCCCAGCATTTT. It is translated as CASSFDGNQPQHF.

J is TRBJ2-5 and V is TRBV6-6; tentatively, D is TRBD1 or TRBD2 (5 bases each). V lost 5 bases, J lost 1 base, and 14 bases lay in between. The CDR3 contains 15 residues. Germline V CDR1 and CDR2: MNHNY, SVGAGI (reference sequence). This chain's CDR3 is CASSPWDGTQETQYF. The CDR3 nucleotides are TGTGCCAGCAGTCCTTGGGACGGCACCCAAGAGACCCAGTACTTC.

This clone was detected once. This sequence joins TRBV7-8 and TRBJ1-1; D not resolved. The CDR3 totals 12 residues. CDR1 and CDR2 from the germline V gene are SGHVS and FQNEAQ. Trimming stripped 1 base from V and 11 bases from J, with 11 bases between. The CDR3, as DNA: TGTGCCAGCAGCTTAGTAAAGGGTGAGGCTTTCTTT. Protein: CASSLVKGEAFF.

In DNA, the CDR3 is TGTGCCAGCAGGGGGGCCGAGCAGTACTTC. This gives the protein CASRGAEQYF. This chain uses TRBV6-1 with TRBJ2-7; D may be TRBD1 (6 bases). V lost 6 bases and J 6 bases, leaving 6 bases between the germline ends. Germline CDR1 is MNHNS and CDR2 is SASEGT. This CDR3 contains 10 residues.

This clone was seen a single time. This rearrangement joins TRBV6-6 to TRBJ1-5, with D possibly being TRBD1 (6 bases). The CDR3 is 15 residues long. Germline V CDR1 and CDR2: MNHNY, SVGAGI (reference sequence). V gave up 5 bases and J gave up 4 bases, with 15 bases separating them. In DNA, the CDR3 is TGTGCCAGCAGTCCCCAGACAGGATCGAATCAGCCCCAGCATTTT. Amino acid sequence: CASSPQTGSNQPQHF.

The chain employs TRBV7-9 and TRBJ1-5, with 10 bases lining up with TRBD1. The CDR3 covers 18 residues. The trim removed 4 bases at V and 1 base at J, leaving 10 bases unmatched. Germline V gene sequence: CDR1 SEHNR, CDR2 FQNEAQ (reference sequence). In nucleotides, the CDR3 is TGTGCCAGCAGCTCCGGGACAGGGGTGTTGGCGAGCAATCAGCCCCAGCATTTT. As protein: CASSSGTGVLASNQPQHF.

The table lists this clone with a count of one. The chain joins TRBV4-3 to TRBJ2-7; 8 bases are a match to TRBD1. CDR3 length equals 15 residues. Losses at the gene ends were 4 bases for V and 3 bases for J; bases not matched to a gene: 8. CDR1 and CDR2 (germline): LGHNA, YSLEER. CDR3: CASSLRTGTYYEQYF. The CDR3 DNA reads TGCGCCAGCAGCCTTCGGACAGGGACTTACTACGAGCAGTACTTC.

The CDR3 region has the DNA TGTGCCAGCAGCCCCCGGACAGGAGAGAACACTGAAGCTTTCTTT. Translated, it gives CASSPRTGENTEAFF. J is TRBJ1-1 and V is TRBV4-2; 7 bases fit TRBD1. This CDR3 has 15 residues. V was pared by 4 bases and J by 1 base, with 6 bases of the junction left unmatched. Per germline, CDR1 LGHNA and CDR2 YNFKEQ.

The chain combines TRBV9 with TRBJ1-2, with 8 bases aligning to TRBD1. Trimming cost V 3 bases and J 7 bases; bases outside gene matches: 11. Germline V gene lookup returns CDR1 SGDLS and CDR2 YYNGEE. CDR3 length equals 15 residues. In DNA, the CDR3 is TGTGCCAGCAGCGAATCCGGCCCAGGGGGCGCTGGCTACACCTTC. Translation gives CASSESGPGGAGYTF.